The 30 T cell receptor beta chains presented below share a single source sample, sequenced in a study of blood T cell repertoires in COVID-19. TCRdb's table, derived via immunoSEQ multiplex PCR, lists solely in-frame clones and lacks some. Altogether about 76,000 clones are present, roughly 70% being singletons, with the ten largest covering around a fifth. Sample: peripheral blood. The receptors stem from a man in his 70s with acute or convalescent COVID-19.

Remarks on this clone: In the same sample, other DNA sequences code for this CDR3. The chain employs TRBV7-9 and TRBJ2-1; TRBD2 agrees at 7 bases. The ends lost 4 bases at V and 3 bases at J; junction bases unmatched: 6. The CDR3 is 15 amino acids. Germline-derived CDR1 and CDR2 are SEHNR and FQNEAQ (reference sequence). The CDR3 DNA is TGTGCCAGCAGCTCCCCTAGCGGTAACTACAATGAGCAGTTCTTC. This sequence encodes CASSSPSGNYNEQFF.

The rearrangement uses TRBV7-9 and TRBJ1-5; unclear D gene. There are 12 residues in the CDR3. Germline V gives CDR1 SEHNR, CDR2 FQNEAQ (reference sequence). The germline V and J ends were trimmed by 3 bases and 9 bases, with 9 bases remaining between them. In DNA form, the CDR3 reads TGTGCCAGCAGCTTCCCGCTAGGGCCCCAGCATTTT. Its translation is CASSFPLGPQHF.

The chain links TRBV4-1 to TRBJ1-6; a weak D match, TRBD1 (6 bases). From germline, CDR1 is MGHRA and CDR2 YSYEKL. V lost 0 bases, J lost 6 bases, and 12 bases lay in between. This CDR3 is 16 amino acids long. This CDR3 reads CASSQESSGVNSPLHF. CDR3 nucleotide sequence: TGCGCCAGCAGCCAAGAATCTTCAGGGGTTAATTCACCCCTCCACTTT.

This sequence joins TRBV19 and TRBJ2-1; 13 bases agree with TRBD2. Germline trimming cut 7 bases from V and 0 bases from J; bases unmatched to any gene: 9. Per the germline V gene, CDR1 is LNHDA and CDR2 is SQIVND (reference sequence). The CDR3 has 18 residues. The CDR3 region is CASTQLAGGGSSYNEQFF. As DNA, the CDR3 is TGTGCCAGTACCCAACTAGCGGGAGGGGGCAGCTCCTACAATGAGCAGTTCTTC.

The V gene is TRBV7-2, the J gene TRBJ1-2, with a weak D call TRBD1 (5 bases). The CDR3 has 15 residues. Per germline, CDR1 SGHTA and CDR2 FQGNSA. The ends were cut back, 5 bases at V and 4 bases at J, with 17 bases in the middle. The CDR3 nucleotides read TGTGCCAGCAGCCCGATAGTTAGGGGCCCCTATGGCTACACCTTC. It translates to CASSPIVRGPYGYTF.

This sequence joins TRBV5-6 and TRBJ1-5, with D possibly matching TRBD1 (6 bases). Germline CDR1 and CDR2: SGHDT and YYEEEE. With 4 bases removed from V and 0 bases from J, the gap between germline ends came to 14 bases. The CDR3 totals 16 residues. For the CDR3, the DNA is TGTGCCAGCAGCGTTGGGACACAGTATAGCAATCAGCCCCAGCATTTT. This gives the protein CASSVGTQYSNQPQHF.

The rearrangement links TRBV3-1 (or the pseudogene TRBV3-2) to TRBJ1-5, with 7 nucleotides matching TRBD1. This CDR3 is 15 amino acids long. Unmatched junction bases numbered 5, after V lost 1 base and J lost 5 bases. Germline loops: CDR1 LGHDT, CDR2 YNNKEL (reference sequence). The CDR3 is CASSQGTGTDQPQHF. The CDR3 DNA is TGTGCCAGCAGCCAAGGGACAGGTACGGATCAGCCCCAGCATTTT.

The chain uses TRBV5-1 and TRBJ2-7; weak D call: TRBD1 (7 bases). CDR3 length: 16 amino acids. V lost 1 base to trimming and J lost 4 bases, with 18 bases between them. Germline assignment: CDR1 SGHRS and CDR2 YFSETQ. The CDR3 is CASSLPGGQPPYEQYF. The DNA for the CDR3 is TGCGCCAGCAGCTTGCCCGGGGGACAGCCACCATACGAGCAGTACTTC.

The genes are TRBV19 and TRBJ1-5; possible D gene TRBD1, 5 bases. The V gene lost 7 bases and the J gene lost 2 bases, with 15 bases spanning the gap. The germline V gene has CDR1 LNHDA and CDR2 SQIVND (reference sequence). CDR3 size: 15 residues. The CDR3 DNA is TGTGCCAGTAAGGAGGGGCTCGCTGGCAATCAGCCCCAGCATTTT. Protein product: CASKEGLAGNQPQHF.

CDR3 in DNA: TGTGCCACCTTGGGGAGGGAGACCCAGTACTTC. It is translated as CATLGRETQYF. This chain connects TRBV6-5 to TRBJ2-5, with D possibly TRBD2 on 6 matching bases. The V gene's germline CDR1 is MNHEY and CDR2 SVGAGI. This CDR3 spans 11 amino acids. The V and J ends lost 10 bases and 5 bases respectively, with 11 bases between them.

The chain joins TRBV27 to TRBJ1-5, with D possibly being TRBD1 (5 bases). Germline values: CDR1 MNHEY, CDR2 SMNVEV (reference sequence). The germline V and J ends were trimmed by 11 bases and 2 bases, with 19 bases remaining between them. CDR3 length: 15 residues. CDR3 residues: CAPSAGTGGNQPQHF. The CDR3 DNA is TGTGCCCCGTCAGCGGGAACGGGGGGCAATCAGCCCCAGCATTTT.

The CDR3 nucleotides are TGTGCCAGCAGCTTAGCCCTAGCGGGAGCTATGACAGATACGCAGTATTTT. Encoded protein: CASSLALAGAMTDTQYF. The J gene is TRBJ2-3, the V gene TRBV7-9; 10 bases map to TRBD2. Germline values: CDR1 SEHNR, CDR2 FQNEAQ (reference sequence). This CDR3 region has 17 residues. The V gene end was trimmed by 0 bases and the J gene end by 3 bases; junction bases not matched to a gene: 6.

The CDR3 is CAAGGGLAKNIQYF. DNA for the CDR3: TGTGCCGCCGGTGGTGGACTAGCCAAAAACATTCAGTACTTC. The V and J genes are TRBV19 and TRBJ2-4; D is possibly TRBD2 (5 bases). V lost 11 bases and J 0 bases, leaving 14 bases between the germline ends. Germline V lookup: CDR1 LNHDA, CDR2 SQIVND (reference sequence). The CDR3 spans 14 residues.

The rearrangement uses TRBV28 and TRBJ1-2; D remains unclear. Germline CDR1 is MDHEN and CDR2 is SYDVKM. This CDR3 is built from 16 residues. V dropped 6 bases and J dropped 2 bases, with 19 bases sitting between them. CDR3 DNA: TGTGCCAGCAGACCGGAGTCCCGGGGAGGGAACTATGGCTACACCTTC. Its translation is CASRPESRGGNYGYTF.

V and J are TRBV12-3 or TRBV12-4 and TRBJ1-4, with D unclear. CDR3 length: 13 residues. V dropped 2 bases and J dropped 11 bases, with 12 bases sitting between them. CDR3 residues: CASSLYGSRKLFF. The CDR3 DNA reads TGTGCCAGCAGTTTATACGGGTCGCGGAAACTGTTTTTT.

The chain links TRBV19 to TRBJ1-1, with 10 bases identical to TRBD1. Looked up from germline, CDR1 is LNHDA and CDR2 is SQIVND (reference sequence). This CDR3 spans 15 amino acids. Trimming removed 6 bases from V and 4 bases from J; junction bases left unmatched: 8. CDR3 sequence (DNA): TGTGCCAGTAGGACTACGGGACAGGGGAGCACTGAAGCTTTCTTT. Its translation: CASRTTGQGSTEAFF.

The chain carries TRBV5-4 and TRBJ2-7; the D gene is possibly TRBD2 (6 bases). V lost 6 bases to trimming and J lost 0 bases, with 13 bases between them. Germline CDR1 reads SGHNT; CDR2 reads YYREEE (reference sequence). The CDR3 totals 14 residues. CDR3 sequence (DNA): TGTGCCAGCACCTGGGCGGGGAGCTCCTACGAGCAGTACTTC. Translated: CASTWAGSSYEQYF.

The V gene is TRBV5-8, the J gene TRBJ1-6; no clear D. The V gene lost 4 bases and the J gene lost 7 bases, with 18 bases spanning the gap. Germline V gene data show CDR1 as SGHTS and CDR2 as YDEGEE. The CDR3 runs 16 residues. In DNA, the CDR3 is TGTGCCAGCAGCCTCGAGTTGGCGGCGAGGAATTCACCCCTCCACTTT. Protein product: CASSLELAARNSPLHF.

J is TRBJ1-4 and V is TRBV5-1, with 7 bases identical to TRBD1. Per the germline V gene, CDR1 is SGHRS and CDR2 is YFSETQ. The V segment lost 0 bases and the J segment 7 bases; nucleotides outside the gene matches: 6. CDR3 length: 15 residues. This CDR3 reads CASSLVGGRGEKLFF. The CDR3 bases are TGCGCCAGCAGCTTGGTAGGGGGCCGGGGTGAAAAACTGTTTTTT. The full variable domain, with the rest looked up from reference TRBV5-1 and TRBJ1-4, is KAGVTQTPRYLIKTRGQQVTLSCSPISGHRSVSWYQQTPGQGLQFLFEYFSETQRNKGNFPGRFSGRQFSNSRSEMNVSTLELGDSALYLCASSLVGGRGEKLFFGSGTQLSVL.

The chain joins TRBV5-1 to TRBJ2-5, with D unresolved. The CDR3 sequence is 13 residues long. Germline CDR1 is SGHRS and CDR2 is YFSETQ. With 0 bases removed from V and 2 bases from J, the gap between germline ends came to 5 bases. The CDR3 here is CASSLGAQETQYF. Here the CDR3 DNA reads TGCGCCAGCAGCTTGGGGGCTCAAGAGACCCAGTACTTC.

In its sample, this clone was seen once. The V gene is TRBV7-9, the J gene TRBJ2-7; the D gene is possibly TRBD2 (6 bases). Germline-derived CDR1 and CDR2 are SEHNR and FQNEAQ (reference sequence). The CDR3 extends over 15 amino acids. The V gene lost 0 bases and the J gene lost 2 bases, with 11 bases spanning the gap. In DNA form, the CDR3 reads TGTGCCAGCAGCTTAGCCGGGACTCGCACCTACGAGCAGTACTTC. Translating gives CASSLAGTRTYEQYF.

This chain uses TRBV24-1 with TRBJ1-2; D gene uncertain. CDR3 length: 13 amino acids. Trimming shortened V by 4 bases and J by 8 bases, and 13 bases separated the two germline ends. In germline, CDR1 is KGHDR, CDR2 SFDVKD. This CDR3 reads CATSEYMGEGYTF. The CDR3 DNA sequence: TGTGCCACCAGTGAGTACATGGGAGAAGGCTACACCTTC.

A single count supports this clone. CDR3 loop: CASSPTGTGMSTDTQYF. The CDR3 DNA follows: TGTGCCAGCTCACCAACCGGGACAGGTATGAGCACAGATACGCAGTATTTT. This chain connects TRBV18 to TRBJ2-3, with 8 nucleotides matching TRBD1. CDR3 length: 17 amino acids. With V trimmed by 2 bases and J by 0 bases, 7 bases remained unmatched. CDR1 and CDR2 (germline): KGHSH, LQKENI.

The genes are TRBV27 and TRBJ2-1; TRBD2 agrees at 7 bases. V lost 5 bases, J lost 4 bases, and 11 bases stayed unmatched. This CDR3 contains 16 residues. From germline, CDR1 is MNHEY and CDR2 SMNVEV (reference sequence). The CDR3 region has the DNA TGTGCCAGCAGTCCCTTTGGCGGGAGATCGTACAATGAGCAGTTCTTC. This gives the protein CASSPFGGRSYNEQFF.

This chain links TRBV10-3 with TRBJ2-1; 10 positions agree with TRBD2. Germline assignment: CDR1 ENHRY and CDR2 SYGVKD. The V and J ends lost 6 bases and 12 bases, in that order; junction bases with no gene match: 8. The CDR3 covers 13 residues. As DNA, the CDR3 is TGTGCCATCAGGGGGCTAGCGGGAGAGGGGCAGTTCTTC. It specifies CAIRGLAGEGQFF.

The chain has TRBV6-6 and TRBJ1-1, with D possibly TRBD1 on 6 matching bases. Germline V gene data show CDR1 as MNHNY and CDR2 as SVGAGI (reference sequence). Trimming took off 2 bases at V and 1 base at J, with 11 bases between the two ends. The CDR3 is made up of 15 amino acids. The CDR3 region has the DNA TGTGCCAGCAGTTACCTAGGGGGGGGGAACACTGAAGCTTTCTTT. Its translation: CASSYLGGGNTEAFF.

This clone has just one count. The rearrangement links TRBV9 to TRBJ2-1, with a tentative D call TRBD2 (6 bases). This CDR3 comprises 12 residues. Germline V gene lookup returns CDR1 SGDLS and CDR2 YYNGEE. The ends were cut back, 4 bases at V and 7 bases at J, with 9 bases in the middle. Here the CDR3 DNA reads TGTGCCAGCAGCCCCGGACTAAATGAGCAGTTCTTC. This sequence encodes CASSPGLNEQFF. Variable domain in full (rest from reference TRBV9 and TRBJ2-1): DSGVTQTPKHLITATGQRVTLRCSPRSGDLSVYWYQQSLDQGLQFLIQYYNGEERAKGNILERFSAQQFPDLHSELNLSSLELGDSALYFCASSPGLNEQFFGPGTRLTVL.

The gene calls are TRBV7-9 and TRBJ1-2, with a weak D call TRBD1 (6 bases). In germline, CDR1 is SEHNR, CDR2 FQNEAQ (reference sequence). Trimming removed 0 bases at V and 8 bases at J, with 10 bases between. The CDR3 runs 13 residues. This chain's CDR3 is CASSLAQGGGYTF. CDR3 bases: TGTGCCAGCAGCTTAGCACAGGGAGGGGGCTACACCTTC.

This sequence joins TRBV5-1 and TRBJ2-1; 8 positions match TRBD2. CDR3 length equals 15 residues. Germline values: CDR1 SGHRS, CDR2 YFSETQ. V lost 0 bases to trimming and J lost 2 bases; unmatched junction nucleotides: 1. CDR3 region: CASSLAAGAYNEQFF. The CDR3 region has the DNA TGCGCCAGCAGCTTGGCAGCGGGAGCCTACAATGAGCAGTTCTTC.

The V and J genes are TRBV19 and TRBJ2-7; 10 positions agree with TRBD2. CDR1 is LNHDA and CDR2 is SQIVND in the germline V gene (reference sequence). V gave up 5 bases and J gave up 0 bases; unmatched junction bases: 1. The CDR3 contains 14 residues. CDR3 amino acids: CASSASGSSYEQYF. CDR3 DNA: TGTGCCAGTAGTGCTAGCGGGAGCTCCTACGAGCAGTACTTC.